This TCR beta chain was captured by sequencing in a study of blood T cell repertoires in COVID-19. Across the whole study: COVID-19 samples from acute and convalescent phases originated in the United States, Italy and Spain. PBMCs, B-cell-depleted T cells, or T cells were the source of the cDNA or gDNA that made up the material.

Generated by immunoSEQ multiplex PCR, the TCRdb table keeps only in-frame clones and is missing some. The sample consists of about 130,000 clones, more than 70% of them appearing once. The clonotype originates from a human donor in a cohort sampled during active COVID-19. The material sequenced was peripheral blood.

DNA of the CDR3: TGTGCCTGGAGTGTAGTTGCAGGGGGCGCCGTAAGCTACACCTTC. Translating gives CAWSVVAGGAVSYTF. The chain carries TRBV30 and TRBJ1-2; 8 bases are shared with TRBD1. J was trimmed by 9 bases and V by 0 bases; bases with no gene match: 12. CDR3 length: 15 residues. Looked up from germline, CDR1 is GTSNPN and CDR2 is SVGIG (reference sequence).